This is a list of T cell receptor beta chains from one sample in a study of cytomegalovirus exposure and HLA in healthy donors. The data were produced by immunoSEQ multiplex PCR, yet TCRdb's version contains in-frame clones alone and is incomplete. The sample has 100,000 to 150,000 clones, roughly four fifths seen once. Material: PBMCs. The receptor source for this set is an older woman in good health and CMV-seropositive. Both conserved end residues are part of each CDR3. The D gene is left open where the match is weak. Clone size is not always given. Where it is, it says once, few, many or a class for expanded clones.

CASSHLETVSGNTIYF,TGTGCCAGCAGCCACTTGGAGACGGTCTCTGGAAACACCATATATTTT,-,TRBV7-9,TRBJ1-3,few
CASSFHYEQYF,TGTGCCAGCAGCTTCCACTACGAGCAGTACTTC,-,TRBV7-8,TRBJ2-7,few
CASSPGREVSRGEQFF,TGTGCCAGCAGCCCGGGTAGAGAGGTTAGCAGAGGTGAGCAGTTCTTC,-,TRBV9,TRBJ2-1,-
CASSSSGTGGGEQYF,TGTGCCAGTAGTTCGTCCGGGACAGGGGGCGGGGAGCAGTACTTC,TRBD1,TRBV19,TRBJ2-7,-
CASPSLYGYTF,TGTGCCAGCCCTTCCCTCTATGGCTACACCTTC,-,TRBV18,TRBJ1-2,-
CASSEARQGNNEQFF,TGTGCCAGCAGTGAAGCGCGACAGGGGAACAATGAGCAGTTCTTC,TRBD1,TRBV2,TRBJ2-1,-
CASSLQGEEAFF,TGTGCCAGCAGCCTCCAGGGGGAAGAAGCTTTCTTT,TRBD1,TRBV7-9,TRBJ1-1,-
CASSDRLAQETQYF,TGTGCCAGCAGCGATCGACTAGCCCAAGAGACCCAGTACTTC,TRBD2,TRBV7-9,TRBJ2-5,-
CASRGSGQNYGYTF,TGTGCCAGCAGAGGATCGGGACAGAACTATGGCTACACCTTC,TRBD1,TRBV6-5,TRBJ1-2,-
CASSLLGGRPELDTQYF,TGTGCCAGCAGCTTATTGGGCGGGAGGCCCGAATTGGATACGCAGTATTTT,TRBD2,TRBV7-3,TRBJ2-3,few
CASSNNGGQLYGYTF,TGTGCCAGCAGCAATAACGGGGGGCAGCTCTATGGCTACACCTTC,-,TRBV21-1,TRBJ1-2,-
CASSRTLWETQYF,TGTGCCAGCAGTCGGACTCTCTGGGAGACCCAGTACTTC,-,TRBV6-5,TRBJ2-5,-
CASSQGTIGLAGGPRFF,TGCGCCAGCAGCCAGGGGACGATAGGACTAGCGGGAGGGCCCCGGTTCTTC,TRBD2,TRBV4-1,TRBJ2-1,once
CAISPTGSNYGYTF,TGTGCCATCAGCCCGACAGGATCCAACTATGGCTACACCTTC,-,TRBV10-3,TRBJ1-2,-
CASSRGGTSYNEQFF,TGTGCCAGCAGCCGCGGGGGAACCTCCTACAATGAGCAGTTCTTC,TRBD2,TRBV7-2,TRBJ2-1,-